This entry lists 24 T cell receptor beta chains sequenced from one sample in a study of CXCR4 blockade with PD-1 therapy in pancreatic cancer. Method: immunoSEQ multiplex PCR; TCRdb's copy keeps in-frame clones and lacks some. The sample lists fewer than 6,500 clones; 48% were seen once. The sequenced sample consisted of tumor tissue. The receptors derive from a human donor with pancreatic ductal adenocarcinoma.

The CDR3 loop reads CASSPLSGGNNEQFF. The CDR3, as DNA: TGTGCCAGCTCACCGCTTAGCGGGGGGAACAATGAGCAGTTCTTC. This chain joins TRBV18 and TRBJ2-1; 10 bases are a match to TRBD2. This CDR3 region has 15 residues. The ends lost 3 bases at V and 5 bases at J; junction bases unmatched: 4. In germline, CDR1 is KGHSH, CDR2 LQKENI. The full variable domain, in which reference TRBV18 and TRBJ2-1 provide the parts outside the CDR3, is NAGVMQNPRHLVRRRGQEARLRCSPMKGHSHVYWYRQLPEEGLKFMVYLQKENIIDESGMPKERFSAEFPKEGPSILRIQQVVRGDSAAYFCASSPLSGGNNEQFFGPGTRLTVL.

The genes are TRBV11-3 and TRBJ2-5; unclear D gene. Per the germline V gene, CDR1 is SGHNT and CDR2 is YENEEA. The CDR3 is 15 amino acids. The V end was cut by 6 bases, the J end by 4 bases, with 18 bases between. The CDR3 is CASRVMGGSGETQYF. The CDR3 DNA reads as TGTGCCAGCAGGGTTATGGGCGGCTCGGGAGAGACCCAGTACTTC.

This chain joins TRBV6-8 and TRBJ1-6; 11 bases line up with TRBD1. V was pared by 8 bases and J by 3 bases, with 12 bases of the junction left unmatched. CDR3 length: 18 amino acids. In germline, CDR1 is MNHGY, CDR2 SAAAGT. CDR3: CASLSGQGVGRYNSPLHF. Written as DNA, the CDR3 is TGTGCCAGCTTGTCGGGACAGGGGGTGGGCCGCTATAATTCACCCCTCCACTTT.

The chain has TRBV7-6 and TRBJ2-2; 10 nucleotides line up with TRBD2. V shed 5 bases, J shed 5 bases, and the junction held 8 bases outside the gene matches. CDR3 length: 16 amino acids. Germline CDR1 is SGHVS and CDR2 is FNYEAQ. In DNA, the CDR3 is TGTGCCAGCAGCCGCTCTAGCGGGAGAGGTACCGGGGAGCTGTTTTTT. Translated: CASSRSSGRGTGELFF.

The V gene is TRBV19, the J gene TRBJ2-3; TRBD2 agrees at 9 bases. V lost 1 base and J lost 3; bases outside the gene matches: 5. Germline V CDR1 and CDR2: LNHDA, SQIVND (reference sequence). This CDR3 region has 16 residues. The CDR3 nucleotides read TGTGCCAGTAGTATAGTGGCTAGCGGGAATACAGATACGCAGTATTTT. This translates into CASSIVASGNTDTQYF.

J is TRBJ1-1 and V is TRBV15; TRBD1 matches at 9 bases. Germline V gives CDR1 LNHNV, CDR2 YYDKDF (reference sequence). V gave up 8 bases and J gave up 0 bases; unmatched junction bases: 13. The CDR3 consists of 17 residues. The CDR3 reads CATRFSTTGGMNTEAFF. The CDR3 DNA sequence: TGTGCCACCCGGTTTTCGACCACAGGGGGCATGAACACTGAAGCTTTCTTT.

The chain couples TRBV19 to TRBJ2-2; 11 bases line up with TRBD2. Germline V CDR1 and CDR2: LNHDA, SQIVND (reference sequence). V dropped 1 base and J dropped 6; count of bases not matched to a gene: 4. The CDR3 is 16 amino acids. The CDR3 spells CASSIGSGRAAGELFF. The CDR3 coding sequence is TGTGCCAGTAGTATAGGTAGCGGGAGGGCCGCCGGGGAGCTGTTTTTT.

The chain uses TRBV12-5 and TRBJ2-2; the D is unclear. The CDR3 is 17 amino acids. The germline V gene has CDR1 LGHNT and CDR2 FRNRAP. The germline V and J ends were trimmed by 0 bases and 0 bases, with 11 bases remaining between them. DNA of the CDR3: TGTGCTAGTGGTTTGGTAATCCGGAGCGCGAACACCGGGGAGCTGTTTTTT. It is translated as CASGLVIRSANTGELFF.

In this sample, this clone is medium-sized. The rearrangement joins TRBV6-7 to TRBJ2-7; TRBD2 agrees at 12 bases. TRBV6-7 is an ORF for which the function is uncertain. After removal of 6 bases from V and 5 bases from J, the junction contained 8 bases not matched to a gene. This CDR3 contains 15 residues. The CDR3 nucleotides are TGTGCCAGCAGACTTTCGGCTAGCGGGAGGGACGAGCAGTACTTC. Its protein is CASRLSASGRDEQYF.

A word on this clone: At one end the junction does not follow the germline gene, possibly because of a read error. V gene TRBV6-8 combines with J gene TRBJ2-2, with D perhaps TRBD1 or TRBD2 (5 bases each). Germline V lookup: CDR1 MNHGY, CDR2 SAAAGT. The CDR3 covers 14 residues. The CDR3 loop is CAISGTSITGELFF. As DNA, the CDR3 is TGTGCCATCAGTGGGACCTCCATCACCGGGGAGCTGTTTTTT.

This clone occurred a few times. The chain has TRBV30 and TRBJ2-5, with 8 bases that match TRBD2. This CDR3 region has 14 residues. The germline CDR1 and CDR2 sequences are GTSNPN and SVGIG (reference sequence). Germline trimming cut 0 bases from V and 3 bases from J; bases unmatched to any gene: 3. CDR3 sequence: CAWSVNSGEETQYF. The CDR3 DNA reads TGTGCCTGGAGTGTTAATAGCGGGGAAGAGACCCAGTACTTC.

The V call is TRBV15, the J call TRBJ2-7; the D gene could be TRBD1 or TRBD2 (5 bases each). Trimming stripped 4 bases from V and 5 bases from J, with 27 bases between. The CDR3 is made up of 18 amino acids. The germline gives CDR1 LNHNV, CDR2 YYDKDF (reference sequence). The CDR3 sequence is CATSKDAIEGSVRDEQYF. The CDR3 bases are TGTGCCACCAGCAAAGATGCTATTGAGGGGAGCGTGAGGGACGAGCAGTACTTC.

There are a few counts of this clone. A nucleotide was unread or ambiguous, so the corresponding amino acid is written X. This rearrangement joins TRBV19 to TRBJ2-1, with D perhaps TRBD2 (5 bases). Germline CDR1 and CDR2: LNHDA and SQIVND (reference sequence). The CDR3 is 16 amino acids. V gave up 3 bases and J gave up 7 bases, with 19 bases separating them. The CDR3 region is CASSISHSGXLNEQFF. The CDR3 coding sequence is TGTGCCAGTAGTATCTCCCATTCGGGGARACTTAATGAGCAGTTCTTC.

This clone has a handful of counts. The chain has TRBV18 and TRBJ1-2; maybe TRBD1 (6 bases). V was cut by 0 bases and J by 3 bases, with 17 bases left in between. The CDR3 has 17 residues. The germline V gene has CDR1 KGHSH and CDR2 LQKENI. The CDR3 DNA is TGTGCCAGCTCACCACCGTCCAAACCAGCAGGGGACTATGGCTACACCTTC. This sequence encodes CASSPPSKPAGDYGYTF.

This chain uses TRBV11-3 with TRBJ2-3; tentatively, D is TRBD1 or TRBD2 (5 bases each). Germline loops: CDR1 SGHNT, CDR2 YENEEA. Trimming took 2 bases from V and 0 from J, leaving 9 bases between them. The CDR3 spans 15 residues. In DNA form, the CDR3 reads TGTGCCAGCAGCTTATACGGGGCTAGCACAGATACGCAGTATTTT. As protein: CASSLYGASTDTQYF.

The V and J genes are TRBV18 and TRBJ2-7; TRBD2 is a possible D gene (6 bases). In germline, CDR1 is KGHSH, CDR2 LQKENI. V shed 0 bases and J shed 3 bases, with 9 bases lying between them. This CDR3 comprises 14 residues. CDR3 in DNA: TGTGCCAGCTCACCACCACTAGCCCTCTACGAGCAGTACTTC. Its protein is CASSPPLALYEQYF.

This chain joins TRBV6-8 and TRBJ1-5; no clear D. This CDR3 comprises 13 residues. The germline CDR1 and CDR2 sequences are MNHGY and SAAAGT. Trimming left V 2 bases short and J 2 bases short, with 4 bases between. CDR3 coding DNA: TGTGCCAGCAGTTACGGGGGCAATCAGCCCCAGCATTTT. It translates to CASSYGGNQPQHF.

This clone is medium-sized in the sample. The chain employs TRBV11-3 and TRBJ2-7; 11 bases map to TRBD2. The V segment lost 5 bases and the J segment 3 bases; nucleotides outside the gene matches: 6. Germline V gene lookup returns CDR1 SGHNT and CDR2 YENEEA. This CDR3 has 15 residues. The CDR3: CASSHDTSGSYEQYF. As DNA, the CDR3 is TGTGCCAGCAGCCACGACACTAGCGGGAGCTACGAGCAGTACTTC.

J is TRBJ1-1 and V is TRBV19; possibly TRBD1 for D (5 bases). There are 13 residues in the CDR3. V was cut by 6 bases and J by 2 bases, with 10 bases left in between. The germline CDR1 and CDR2 sequences are LNHDA and SQIVND (reference sequence). CDR3 coding DNA: TGTGCCAGTAGCTCGCAGGGAAACACTGAAGCTTTCTTT. As protein: CASSSQGNTEAFF.

The genes are TRBV19 and TRBJ1-3, with D maybe TRBD1 (5 bases). The ends were cut back, 7 bases at V and 1 base at J, with 17 bases in the middle. CDR1 and CDR2 (germline): LNHDA, SQIVND (reference sequence). The CDR3 loop spans 16 amino acids. Here the CDR3 reads CASIDPFGGSGNTIYF. Written as DNA, the CDR3 is TGTGCCAGTATCGACCCGTTCGGGGGGTCTGGAAACACCATATATTTT.

The chain employs TRBV19 and TRBJ1-5; possible D gene TRBD1, 5 bases. Germline V gives CDR1 LNHDA, CDR2 SQIVND (reference sequence). With 7 bases removed from V and 11 bases from J, the gap between germline ends came to 18 bases. This CDR3 has 13 amino acids. The CDR3 region is CASTPQDVRTQHF. The CDR3 DNA reads as TGTGCCAGTACCCCACAGGATGTTAGGACCCAGCATTTT.

V and J are TRBV11-3 and TRBJ2-3; TRBD2 aligns across 9 bases. J was trimmed by 2 bases and V by 3 bases; bases with no gene match: 6. The CDR3 covers 16 residues. CDR1 SGHNT and CDR2 YENEEA come from the germline V gene. The CDR3 DNA reads TGTGCCAGCAGCTTTTCTAGCGGGACTGTCACAGATACGCAGTATTTT. Residues: CASSFSSGTVTDTQYF.

The chain combines TRBV11-3 with TRBJ2-3, with TRBD1 matching 7 bases. This CDR3 comprises 14 residues. V was pared by 5 bases and J by 4 bases, with 6 bases of the junction left unmatched. Germline V gene data show CDR1 as SGHNT and CDR2 as YENEEA. The DNA of the CDR3 is TGTGCCAGCAGCCAGGGACAGCTTGCAGATACGCAGTATTTT. This gives the protein CASSQGQLADTQYF.

The chain recombines TRBV28 with TRBJ1-4; 7 positions agree with TRBD1. Germline V CDR1 and CDR2: MDHEN, SYDVKM. The CDR3 length is 15 residues. V trimming: 3 bases; J trimming: 7 bases; junction bases outside the gene matches: 8. In DNA, the CDR3 is TGTGCCAGCAGTTTCTCCCAGGGGGTAGGTGAAAAACTGTTTTTT. Translation gives CASSFSQGVGEKLFF.